This T cell receptor beta chain originates from a study of CD8 T cells in Susac syndrome. V was trimmed by 4 bases and J by 2 bases, leaving 12 bases between them. The germline gives CDR1 MGHDK, CDR2 SYGVNS. The CDR3 is 14 amino acids. RNA amounts of roughly 0.5 to 1 ug underwent reverse transcription with random hexamers. Amplification of the TCR beta CDR3 was carried out by immunoSEQ multiplex PCR, which spanned a total of 54 Vbeta and 13 Jbeta segments. MiXCR, applied by TCRdb to the immunoSEQ multiplex PCR reads, yields one record per CDR3 protein. The sample consists of about 66,000 distinct CDR3 sequences, approximately 94% of them appearing once. Those who served as multiple sclerosis controls were treatment-naive patients with stable or active relapsing-remitting disease. Negative isolation yielded CD8+ and CD4+ T cells; FACS enriched TEMRA cells.

The sample was CD8+ T cells from PBMCs. The sequence was obtained from a human donor with multiple sclerosis. The chain uses TRBV25-1 and TRBJ2-7, with a tentative D call TRBD1 (7 bases). CDR3 amino acids: CASSVGGTAYEQYF. The DNA of the CDR3 is TGTGCCAGCAGTGTAGGCGGGACAGCCTACGAGCAGTACTTC.